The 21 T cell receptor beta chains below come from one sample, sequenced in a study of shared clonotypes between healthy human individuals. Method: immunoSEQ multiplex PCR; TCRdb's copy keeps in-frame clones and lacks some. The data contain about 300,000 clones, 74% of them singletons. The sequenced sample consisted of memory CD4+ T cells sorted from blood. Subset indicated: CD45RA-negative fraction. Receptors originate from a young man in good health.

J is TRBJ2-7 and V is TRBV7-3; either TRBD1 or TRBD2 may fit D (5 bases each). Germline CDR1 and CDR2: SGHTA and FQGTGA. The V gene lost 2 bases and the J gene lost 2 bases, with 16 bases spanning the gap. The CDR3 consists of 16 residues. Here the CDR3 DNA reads TGTGCCAGCAGCTTAGGGACCGGGCAGAGAGCCTACGAGCAGTACTTC. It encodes CASSLGTGQRAYEQYF.

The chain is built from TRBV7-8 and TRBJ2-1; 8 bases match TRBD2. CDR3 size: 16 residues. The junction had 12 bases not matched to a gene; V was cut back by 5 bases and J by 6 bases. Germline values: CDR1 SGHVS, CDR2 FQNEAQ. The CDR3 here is CASSQTRGRSFNEQFF. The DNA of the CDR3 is TGTGCCAGCAGCCAAACCCGCGGGAGGAGTTTCAATGAGCAGTTCTTC.

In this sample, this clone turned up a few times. CDR3 in DNA: TGCAGTGCTCCGTTTGAGACCCAGTACTTC. Translated: CSAPFETQYF. This chain connects TRBV20-1 to TRBJ2-5; no firm D call. The CDR3 contains 10 residues. The V gene's germline CDR1 is DFQATT and CDR2 SNEGSKA (reference sequence). V lost 5 bases to trimming and J lost 5 bases, with 6 bases between them.

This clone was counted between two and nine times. In DNA, the CDR3 is TGCGCCAGCAGCCGGGAAACTAGCGCGTACAATGAGCAGTTCTTC. Translated: CASSRETSAYNEQFF. This rearrangement joins TRBV5-1 to TRBJ2-1, with 7 bases matching TRBD2. Trimming cost V 4 bases and J 4 bases; bases outside gene matches: 8. The germline gives CDR1 SGHRS, CDR2 YFSETQ. This CDR3 region has 15 residues.

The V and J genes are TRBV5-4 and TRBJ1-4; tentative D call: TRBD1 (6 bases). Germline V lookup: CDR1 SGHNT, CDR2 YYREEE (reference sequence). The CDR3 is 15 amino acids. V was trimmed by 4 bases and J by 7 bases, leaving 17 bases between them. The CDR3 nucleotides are TGTGCCAGCAGCGTTACAGGGACGGGTGTTGAAAAACTGTTTTTT. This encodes CASSVTGTGVEKLFF. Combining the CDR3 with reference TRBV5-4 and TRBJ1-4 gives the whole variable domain ETGVTQSPTHLIKTRGQQVTLRCSSQSGHNTVSWYQQALGQGPQFIFQYYREEENGRGNFPPRFSGLQFPNYSSELNVNALELDDSALYLCASSVTGTGVEKLFFGSGTQLSVL.

The CDR3 loop is CATGGLAGNTIYF. In nucleotides, the CDR3 is TGTGCCACAGGGGGCCTTGCTGGAAACACCATATATTTT. The rearrangement joins TRBV11-2 to TRBJ1-3, with 8 bases lining up with TRBD1. Germline trimming cut 10 bases from V and 2 bases from J; bases unmatched to any gene: 4. The CDR3 contains 13 residues. Germline V lookup: CDR1 SGHAT, CDR2 FQNNGV. Complete variable domain (other parts from reference TRBV11-2 and TRBJ1-3): EAGVAQSPRYKIIEKRQSVAFWCNPISGHATLYWYQQILGQGPKLLIQFQNNGVVDDSQLPKDRFSAERLKGVDSTLKIQPAKLEDSAVYLCATGGLAGNTIYFGEGSWLTVV.

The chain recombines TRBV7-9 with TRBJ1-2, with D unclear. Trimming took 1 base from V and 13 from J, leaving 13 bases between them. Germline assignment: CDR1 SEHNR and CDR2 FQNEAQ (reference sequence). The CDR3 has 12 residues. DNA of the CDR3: TGTGCCAGCAGCTTAGGCGGTACTTCGTCCACCTTC. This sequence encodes CASSLGGTSSTF.

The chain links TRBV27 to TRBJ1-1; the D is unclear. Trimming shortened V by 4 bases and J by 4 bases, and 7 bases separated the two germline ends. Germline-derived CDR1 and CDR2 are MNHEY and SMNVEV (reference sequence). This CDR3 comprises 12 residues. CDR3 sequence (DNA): TGTGCCAGCAGTTCCACCAGCACTGAAGCTTTCTTT. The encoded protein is CASSSTSTEAFF.

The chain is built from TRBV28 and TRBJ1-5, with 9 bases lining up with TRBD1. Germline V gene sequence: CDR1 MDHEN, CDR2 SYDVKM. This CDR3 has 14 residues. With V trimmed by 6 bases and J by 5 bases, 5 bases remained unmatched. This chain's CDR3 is CASSYRTGDQPQHF. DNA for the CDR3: TGTGCCAGCAGCTATCGGACAGGGGATCAGCCCCAGCATTTT.

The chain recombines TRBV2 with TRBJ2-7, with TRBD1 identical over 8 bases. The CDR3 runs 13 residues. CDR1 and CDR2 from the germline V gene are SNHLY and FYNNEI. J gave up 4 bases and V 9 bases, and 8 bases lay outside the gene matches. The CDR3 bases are TGTGCCAGTAATCCAGGGGGCGGGTACGAGCAGTACTTC. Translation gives CASNPGGGYEQYF.

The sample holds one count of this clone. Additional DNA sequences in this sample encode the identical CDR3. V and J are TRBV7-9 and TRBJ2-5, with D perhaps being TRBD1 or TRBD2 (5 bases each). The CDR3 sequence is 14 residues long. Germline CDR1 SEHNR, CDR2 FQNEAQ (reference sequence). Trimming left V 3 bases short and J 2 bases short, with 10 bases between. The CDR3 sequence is CASSLGTVQETQYF. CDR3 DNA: TGTGCCAGCAGCTTGGGGACCGTTCAAGAGACCCAGTACTTC. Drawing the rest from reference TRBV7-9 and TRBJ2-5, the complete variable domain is DTGVSQNPRHKITKRGQNVTFRCDPISEHNRLYWYRQTLGQGPEFLTYFQNEAQLEKSRLLSDRFSAERPKGSFSTLEIQRTEQGDSAMYLCASSLGTVQETQYFGPGTRLLVL.

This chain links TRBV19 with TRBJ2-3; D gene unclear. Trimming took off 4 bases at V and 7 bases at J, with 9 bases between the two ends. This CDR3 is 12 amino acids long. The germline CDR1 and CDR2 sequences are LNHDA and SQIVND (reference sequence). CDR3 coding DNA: TGTGCCAGTAGTACGACTCACAATACGCAGTATTTT. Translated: CASSTTHNTQYF.

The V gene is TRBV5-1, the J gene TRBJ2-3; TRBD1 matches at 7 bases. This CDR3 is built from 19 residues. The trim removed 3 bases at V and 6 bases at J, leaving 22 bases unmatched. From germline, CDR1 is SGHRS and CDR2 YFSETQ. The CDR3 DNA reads TGCGCCAGCAGCTCAAGGGGGCTCTCTGCGGGCCTCATCGGGGATACGCAGTATTTT. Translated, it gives CASSSRGLSAGLIGDTQYF.

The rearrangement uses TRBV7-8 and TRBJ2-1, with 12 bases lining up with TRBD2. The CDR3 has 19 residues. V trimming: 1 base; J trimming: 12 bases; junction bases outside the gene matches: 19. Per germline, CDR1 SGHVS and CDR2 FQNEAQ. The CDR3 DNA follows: TGTGCCAGCAGCTTAGGGACTAGCGGGAAAGCTAGCGGGAGACTGGGGCAGTTCTTC. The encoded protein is CASSLGTSGKASGRLGQFF. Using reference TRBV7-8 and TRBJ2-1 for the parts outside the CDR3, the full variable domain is GAGVSQSPRYKVAKRGQDVALRCDPISGHVSLFWYQQALGQGPEFLTYFQNEAQLDKSGLPSDRFFAERPEGSVSTLKIQRTQQEDSAVYLCASSLGTSGKASGRLGQFFGPGTRLTVL.

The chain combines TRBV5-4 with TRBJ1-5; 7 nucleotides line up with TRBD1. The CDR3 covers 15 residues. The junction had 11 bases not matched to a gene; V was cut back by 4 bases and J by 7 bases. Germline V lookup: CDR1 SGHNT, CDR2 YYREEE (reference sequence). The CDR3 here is CASSPSRQGRQPQHF. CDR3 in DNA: TGTGCCAGCAGCCCCTCTAGACAGGGTAGGCAGCCCCAGCATTTT.

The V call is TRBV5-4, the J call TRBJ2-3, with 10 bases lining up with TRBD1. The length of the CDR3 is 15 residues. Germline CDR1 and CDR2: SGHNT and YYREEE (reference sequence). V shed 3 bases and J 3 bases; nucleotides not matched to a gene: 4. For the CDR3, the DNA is TGTGCCAGCAGCTGGGACAGGGGTTGGACAGATACGCAGTATTTT. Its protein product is CASSWDRGWTDTQYF.

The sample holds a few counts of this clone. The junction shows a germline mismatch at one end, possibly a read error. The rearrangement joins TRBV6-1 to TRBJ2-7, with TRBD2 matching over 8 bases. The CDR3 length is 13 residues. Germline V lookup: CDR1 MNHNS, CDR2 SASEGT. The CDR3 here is CASVGLGFYVQYF. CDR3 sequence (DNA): TGTGCCAGCGTGGGACTAGGGTTCTACGTGCAGTACTTC.

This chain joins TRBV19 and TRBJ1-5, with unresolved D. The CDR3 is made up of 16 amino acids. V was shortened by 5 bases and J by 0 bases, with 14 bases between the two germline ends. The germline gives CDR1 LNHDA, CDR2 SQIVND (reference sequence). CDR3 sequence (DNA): TGTGCCAGTAGTGTCCCCCTGGGTATTAGCAATCAGCCCCAGCATTTT. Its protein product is CASSVPLGISNQPQHF.

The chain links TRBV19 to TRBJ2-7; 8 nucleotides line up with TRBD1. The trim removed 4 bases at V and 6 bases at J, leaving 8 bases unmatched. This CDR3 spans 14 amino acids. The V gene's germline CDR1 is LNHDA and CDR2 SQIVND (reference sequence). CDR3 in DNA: TGTGCCAGTAGTAGCAAGACAGGGGTTGCCGAGCAGTACTTC. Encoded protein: CASSSKTGVAEQYF.

This CDR3 is CASSISAGPLLGNNEQFF. The CDR3 nucleotides read TGTGCCAGTAGTATATCCGCAGGCCCTCTTCTAGGAAACAATGAGCAGTTCTTC. The chain employs TRBV19 and TRBJ2-1, with D unclear. Per germline, CDR1 LNHDA and CDR2 SQIVND (reference sequence). This CDR3 comprises 18 residues. V lost 2 bases to trimming and J lost 5 bases, with 22 bases between them.

CDR3 loop: CASSVTHGGQGGYGYTF. In DNA form, the CDR3 reads TGTGCCAGCAGCGTAACCCACGGCGGACAGGGAGGCTATGGCTACACCTTC. The chain is built from TRBV9 and TRBJ1-2; 8 bases match TRBD1. This CDR3 is built from 17 residues. The V gene's germline CDR1 is SGDLS and CDR2 YYNGEE. Trimming removed 1 base from V and 4 bases from J; junction bases left unmatched: 12.